The source of this TCR beta chain is a study of response to subunit inactivated influenza vaccine. Study observations and caveats: The authors put forward the suggestion that each seasonal influenza vaccination may bring in only a limited number of new T cells.

As regards this clonotype: The antigen is not known.

This CDR3 is 12 amino acids long. The ends lost 4 bases at V and 7 bases at J; junction bases unmatched: 5. Germline V gene lookup returns CDR1 GTSNPN and CDR2 SVGIG (reference sequence). TCRdb used MiXCR to reprocess the RT-PCR reads, holding one entry per CDR3 protein. Of about 700,000 distinct CDR3 sequences listed, less than 20% are singletons. The sequencing used PBMCs from blood, collected 12 days after vaccination. This TCR was recovered from a man aged 50 to 60 who received an inactivated influenza vaccine. V gene TRBV30 combines with J gene TRBJ2-5; 8 bases align to TRBD2. The CDR3 region is CAWNSGVVTQYF. Here the CDR3 DNA reads TGTGCCTGGAATAGCGGGGTGGTGACCCAGTACTTC.